The sequence of this TCR beta chain was determined in a study of shared clonotypes between healthy human individuals. Study-wide findings and caveats: Only blood samples were collected, and tissue repertoires likely differ.

Trimming cost V 1 base and J 4 bases, with 9 bases left between them. Germline V gene sequence: CDR1 SEHNR, CDR2 FQNEAQ (reference sequence). This CDR3 has 14 residues. Profiling relied on immunoSEQ multiplex PCR, and the TCRdb table lists in-frame clones only, not all of them. The sample yields more than 2 million clones, approximately 94% seen once. Comment on this clone: The antigen remains undetermined.

CD45RO-negative CD8 cells positively selected for CCR7 made up the naive population, which excluded terminally differentiated effector memory CD45RA+ cells. The sequence derives from a man aged 18 to 30 in good health. Sample: naive CD8+ T cells sorted from blood. This chain links TRBV7-9 with TRBJ2-3; D remains ambiguous. CDR3 coding DNA: TGTGCCAGCAGCTTAGTCGAGTGGGCAGATACGCAGTATTTT. Translating it yields CASSLVEWADTQYF.